Described below is a single T cell receptor beta chain sequence and its context. The antigen is not known. Germline CDR1 reads MGHRA; CDR2 reads YSYEKL. This CDR3 is 17 amino acids long. With 4 bases clipped from V and 6 bases from J, the junction kept 13 bases outside the gene matches. Treatment here: oral pan-JAK inhibitor, 5-10 mg twice daily. PBMC-derived CD4+ and CD8+ T cells were sorted. Extracted from the samples, RNA was reverse transcribed into cDNA to serve as the sequencing template. Method: immunoSEQ multiplex PCR; TCRdb's copy keeps in-frame clones and lacks some. Among fewer than 250,000 clones listed, around two fifths were seen once. The data belong to a study of CD8+ T cells in alopecia areata. Study-level results: Whether baseline CD8+ expansion is linked to response remains uncertain, given a single nonresponder. Besides other cells, scalp samples also yield sequences of resident alphabeta T cells from normal skin.

The chain joins TRBV4-1 to TRBJ2-1; 9 positions match TRBD1. This receptor was taken from a human donor with alopecia areata. The source was CD4+ T cells sorted from blood, collected between weeks 30 and 35, from a patient treated with tofacitinib. Written as DNA, the CDR3 is TGCGCCAGCAGCCTGGCATCGGGGGGACAGGGTATCAATGAGCAGTTCTTC. Translated: CASSLASGGQGINEQFF.